A single sample gave rise to the 8 T cell receptor beta chains below, sequenced in a study of control samples from healthy donors and cancer patients. TCRdb's table, derived via immunoSEQ multiplex PCR, lists solely in-frame clones and lacks some. The sample records tens of thousands of clones, roughly nine tenths being singletons. The sequenced material came from PBMCs. These receptors came from a man between 60 and 70 years old with colorectal cancer.

CDR3: CASRDRASDTQYF. CDR3 DNA sequence: TGTGCCAGCAGGGACAGGGCATCGGATACGCAGTATTTT. The rearrangement links TRBV7-9 to TRBJ2-3; 8 bases align to TRBD1. This CDR3 contains 13 residues. The V segment lost 6 bases and the J segment 6 bases; nucleotides outside the gene matches: 5. The germline V gene has CDR1 SEHNR and CDR2 FQNEAQ (reference sequence).

The chain couples TRBV21-1 to TRBJ1-5; the table gives TRBD1 as D, unverified against the DNA. TRBV21-1 is noted as a pseudogene. This CDR3 comprises 16 residues. CDR3 coding DNA: TGTGCCAACCGGGACAGGGCCCCCGAACGCAATCAGCCCCAGCATTTT. As protein: CANRDRAPERNQPQHF.

This clone has just a few counts. CDR3 in amino acids: CASSLFPGTNTGELFF. DNA for the CDR3: TGTGCCAGCAGCTTGTTCCCAGGAACTAACACCGGGGAGCTGTTTTTT. This chain joins TRBV5-6 and TRBJ2-2; D not resolved. This CDR3 is built from 16 residues. Looked up from germline, CDR1 is SGHDT and CDR2 is YYEEEE. Trimming removed 1 base at V and 2 bases at J, with 12 bases between.

The chain carries TRBV7-9 and TRBJ1-1; 8 bases line up with TRBD1. Trimming removed 6 bases from V and 3 bases from J; junction bases left unmatched: 6. CDR1 and CDR2 (germline): SEHNR, FQNEAQ (reference sequence). The CDR3 is 14 amino acids. The chain's CDR3 is CASRPGGRDTEAFF. The DNA for the CDR3 is TGTGCCAGCAGGCCAGGGGGCCGGGACACTGAAGCTTTCTTT.

The V and J genes are TRBV20-1 and TRBJ1-2, with 7 bases identical to TRBD1. The CDR3 sequence is 11 residues long. Germline CDR1 and CDR2: DFQATT and SNEGSKA (reference sequence). V lost 6 bases, J lost 7 bases, and 5 bases stayed unmatched. CDR3 sequence (DNA): TGCAGTGCGCCTGACAGGGCTGGCTACACCTTC. As protein: CSAPDRAGYTF.

Concerning this clone itself: It is unclear where the CDR3 begins or ends on the DNA, so no DNA is shown, and the CDR3 is as TCRdb lists it. The rearrangement joins TRBV6-5 to TRBJ1-1. Germline loops: CDR1 MNHEY, CDR2 SVGAGI. The CDR3 spans 12 amino acids, including both terminal residues. The CDR3 is CASSTSNTEAFF.

The chain links TRBV7-9 to TRBJ1-1; D is possibly TRBD1 (5 bases). V lost 1 base and J 6 bases, leaving 15 bases between the germline ends. Germline V CDR1 and CDR2: SEHNR, FQNEAQ (reference sequence). This CDR3 has 15 residues. The CDR3 protein is CASSLESGQAAEAFF. The DNA of the CDR3 is TGTGCCAGCAGCTTAGAGTCGGGGCAGGCTGCTGAAGCTTTCTTT.

This clone was observed a handful of times. The chain combines TRBV11-1 with TRBJ2-5, with 9 bases matching TRBD2. V lost 5 bases, J lost 5 bases, and 6 bases stayed unmatched. The germline gives CDR1 SGHAT, CDR2 FQDESV (reference sequence). The CDR3 has 14 residues. The CDR3 nucleotides read TGTGCCAGCAGCGAGGGACTAGCTAGGGAGACCCAGTACTTC. It is translated as CASSEGLARETQYF.